The text below deals with one TCR beta chain. The data were obtained in a study of OX40 agonist ivuxolimab in advanced cancers. Looking at the study overall: Partial responses occurred in three patients (one hepatocellular carcinoma, two cutaneous melanoma).

The CDR3 covers 14 residues. CDR1 and CDR2 from the germline V gene are MNHNY and SVGAGI (reference sequence). V lost 2 bases to trimming and J lost 4 bases, with 8 bases between them. Here immunoSEQ multiplex PCR was the method, and the copy in TCRdb shows in-frame clones only, minus some. The data show 21,000 or so clones, more than 75% seen once. The chain recombines TRBV6-6 with TRBJ2-2; TRBD2 might be the D (5 bases). This TCR came from an adult with an advanced solid tumor such as melanoma, head and neck, liver or kidney cancer. The source material was CD4+ or CD8+ T cells sorted from blood, sampled in a trial of the OX40 agonist ivuxolimab. The CDR3 reads CASSYTRGTGELFF. The CDR3 DNA reads TGTGCCAGCAGTTACACCCGGGGCACCGGGGAGCTGTTTTTT.